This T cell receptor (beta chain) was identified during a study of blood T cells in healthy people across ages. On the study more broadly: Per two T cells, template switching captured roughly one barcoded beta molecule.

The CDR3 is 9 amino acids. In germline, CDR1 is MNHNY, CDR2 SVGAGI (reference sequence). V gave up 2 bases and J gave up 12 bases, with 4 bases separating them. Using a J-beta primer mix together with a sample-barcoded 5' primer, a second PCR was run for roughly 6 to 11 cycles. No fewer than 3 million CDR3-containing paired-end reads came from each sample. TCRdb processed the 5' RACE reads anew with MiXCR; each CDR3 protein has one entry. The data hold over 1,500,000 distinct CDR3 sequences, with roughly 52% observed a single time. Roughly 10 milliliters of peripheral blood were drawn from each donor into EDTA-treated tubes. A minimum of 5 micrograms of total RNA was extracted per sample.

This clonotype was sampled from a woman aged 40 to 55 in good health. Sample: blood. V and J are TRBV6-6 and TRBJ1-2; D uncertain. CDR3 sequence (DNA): TGTGCCAGCAGTTACCCAGACACCTTC. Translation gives CASSYPDTF.